The 20 T cell receptor beta chains below were found in one sample sequenced in a study of CD8 T cells in Susac syndrome. An amount of RNA that ranged from about 0.45 to 1 ug was reverse transcribed with random hexamers. Using its own MiXCR run on the immunoSEQ multiplex PCR reads, TCRdb lists one record per CDR3 protein. The sample holds fewer than 85,000 distinct CDR3 sequences, around 94% seen once. Sequenced: CD8+ T cells from PBMCs. The receptor source for this set is a human donor with Susac syndrome.

This chain joins TRBV19 and TRBJ2-3; D call uncertain. The germline gives CDR1 LNHDA, CDR2 SQIVND (reference sequence). CDR3 length: 12 amino acids. V was shortened by 3 bases and J by 4 bases, with 5 bases between the two germline ends. The CDR3 protein is CASSISADTQYF. The CDR3 DNA reads as TGTGCCAGTAGTATTTCTGCAGATACGCAGTATTTT.

The chain uses TRBV27 and TRBJ1-1, with unresolved D. V was trimmed by 2 bases and J by 0 bases, leaving 7 bases between them. The germline V gene encodes CDR1 MNHEY and CDR2 SMNVEV (reference sequence). The CDR3 contains 14 residues. For the CDR3, the DNA is TGTGCCAGCAGTTTAGTGGCAGTGAACACTGAAGCTTTCTTT. Translation gives CASSLVAVNTEAFF.

V usage is TRBV28 and J usage is TRBJ2-7; perhaps TRBD2 as D (5 bases). CDR1 and CDR2 from the germline V gene are MDHEN and SYDVKM. V was pared by 6 bases and J by 1 base, with 10 bases between. CDR3 size: 13 residues. CDR3: CASRTTRSYEQYF. As DNA, the CDR3 is TGTGCCAGCAGAACCACTAGATCCTACGAGCAGTACTTC.

The J gene is TRBJ2-2, the V gene TRBV7-6, with 10 nucleotides matching TRBD2. Germline trimming cut 6 bases from V and 3 bases from J; bases unmatched to any gene: 4. The germline V gene has CDR1 SGHVS and CDR2 FNYEAQ. CDR3 length: 15 residues. As DNA, the CDR3 is TGTGCCAGCAGAGGGACTAGCGCAGACACCGGGGAGCTGTTTTTT. It is translated as CASRGTSADTGELFF.

The CDR3 region is CASRGYTGSDNEQFF. The CDR3 nucleotides read TGTGCCAGCAGGGGTTATACAGGGTCGGACAATGAGCAGTTCTTC. V usage is TRBV7-6 and J usage is TRBJ2-1, with D perhaps TRBD1 (6 bases). This CDR3 comprises 15 residues. Trimming cost V 6 bases and J 5 bases, with 17 bases left between them. CDR1 is SGHVS, CDR2 FNYEAQ, per germline.

The chain combines TRBV7-9 with TRBJ1-2; TRBD1 is a possible D gene (5 bases). The CDR3 sequence is 17 residues long. Germline V CDR1 and CDR2: SEHNR, FQNEAQ (reference sequence). V was shortened by 3 bases and J by 3 bases, with 20 bases between the two germline ends. The CDR3 DNA reads TGTGCCAGCAGCTTGCAGGGACGTCGATTTTGGGACTATGGCTACACCTTC. It is translated as CASSLQGRRFWDYGYTF.

The chain has TRBV6-6 and TRBJ2-1; no clear D gene. Deletions cut 2 bases from V and 8 bases from J, with 1 base between. The CDR3 contains 10 residues. Germline CDR1 MNHNY, CDR2 SVGAGI (reference sequence). DNA for the CDR3: TGTGCCAGCAGTTACGATGAGCAGTTCTTC. Its protein is CASSYDEQFF.

V gene TRBV5-4 combines with J gene TRBJ1-2; 8 bases align to TRBD1. From germline, CDR1 is SGHNT and CDR2 YYREEE (reference sequence). The CDR3 is 15 amino acids. Trimming took 4 bases from V and 4 from J; bases not matched to a gene: 9. The CDR3 here is CASSRMADRGYGYTF. In DNA form, the CDR3 reads TGTGCCAGCAGCCGGATGGCTGACAGGGGCTATGGCTACACCTTC.

The CDR3 here is CASSIDPGQPQHF. The DNA for the CDR3 is TGTGCCAGTAGTATAGATCCCGGACAGCCCCAGCATTTT. The chain combines TRBV19 with TRBJ1-5; D not resolved. V was trimmed by 0 bases and J by 7 bases, leaving 7 bases between them. Germline CDR1 LNHDA, CDR2 SQIVND (reference sequence). CDR3 length equals 13 residues. Full variable domain (rest looked up from reference TRBV19 and TRBJ1-5): DGGITQSPKYLFRKEGQNVTLSCEQNLNHDAMYWYRQDPGQGLRLIYYSQIVNDFQKGDIAEGYSVSREKKESFPLTVTSAQKNPTAFYLCASSIDPGQPQHFGDGTRLSIL.

The chain is built from TRBV7-9 and TRBJ1-2; D is unclear. Trimming shortened V by 11 bases and J by 8 bases, and 18 bases separated the two germline ends. Germline CDR1 SEHNR, CDR2 FQNEAQ (reference sequence). This CDR3 region has 12 residues. The CDR3 loop reads CAGLGSGEGYTF. The CDR3 DNA is TGTGCCGGGTTAGGTTCCGGGGAAGGCTACACCTTC.

The chain links TRBV24-1 to TRBJ2-7; 7 bases are a match to TRBD1. From germline, CDR1 is KGHDR and CDR2 SFDVKD. J gave up 7 bases and V 7 bases, and 6 bases lay outside the gene matches. This CDR3 has 12 residues. The CDR3 here is CATSEGTVEQYF. CDR3 sequence (DNA): TGTGCCACCAGCGAGGGGACAGTTGAGCAGTACTTC.

The genes are TRBV7-9 and TRBJ1-2; D gene ambiguous. The germline CDR1 and CDR2 sequences are SEHNR and FQNEAQ (reference sequence). Trimming cost V 5 bases and J 6 bases, with 13 bases left between them. This CDR3 contains 13 residues. CDR3 coding DNA: TGTGCCAGCAGCCAAGCTGGAGGAGATGGCTACACCTTC. It encodes CASSQAGGDGYTF.

The V and J genes are TRBV10-3 and TRBJ2-5; tentatively, D is TRBD2 (5 bases). The CDR3 loop spans 12 amino acids. Germline V CDR1 and CDR2: ENHRY, SYGVKD. V lost 10 bases, J lost 2 bases, and 11 bases lay in between. As DNA, the CDR3 is TGTGCCACTCAGACGGGGCAAGAGACCCAGTACTTC. The encoded protein is CATQTGQETQYF.

The chain uses TRBV5-1 and TRBJ2-2; D is uncertain. Per the germline V gene, CDR1 is SGHRS and CDR2 is YFSETQ. This CDR3 is 12 amino acids long. Between the trimmed V and J ends, which lost 6 bases and 5 bases, there was a span of 8 bases. The CDR3 DNA reads TGCGCCAGCACGATCTCGACCGGGGAGCTGTTTTTT. This codes for CASTISTGELFF.

CDR3 sequence (DNA): TGTGCCAGCAGCCAACCGGGACAGGGGTACTACGAGCAGTACTTC. It is translated as CASSQPGQGYYEQYF. The rearrangement links TRBV14 to TRBJ2-7, with 10 positions matching TRBD1. CDR1 and CDR2 (germline): SGHDN, FVKESK. The CDR3 extends over 15 amino acids. Trimming took 2 bases from V and 3 from J; bases not matched to a gene: 4.

V usage is TRBV3-1 and J usage is TRBJ2-1, with unresolved D. CDR3 length: 13 residues. Germline lookup yields CDR1 LGHDT and CDR2 YNNKEL (reference sequence). V was pared by 3 bases and J by 6 bases, with 9 bases between. The CDR3 nucleotides are TGTGCCAGCAGCCAGTATGACCCCAATGAGCAGTTCTTC. Protein sequence: CASSQYDPNEQFF.

The genes are TRBV5-1 and TRBJ1-2, with a weak D call TRBD1 (5 bases). The germline V and J ends were trimmed by 3 bases and 8 bases, with 11 bases remaining between them. CDR1 is SGHRS, CDR2 YFSETQ, per germline. CDR3 size: 12 residues. This chain's CDR3 is CASSSQRGGYTF. The CDR3 coding sequence is TGCGCCAGCAGCTCCCAGAGGGGCGGCTACACCTTC.

The chain combines TRBV20-1 with TRBJ2-3, with no clear D. The germline V gene has CDR1 DFQATT and CDR2 SNEGSKA (reference sequence). There are 16 residues in the CDR3. V was pared by 0 bases and J by 1 base, with 14 bases between. The DNA of the CDR3 is TGCAGTGCTAGAGATGAGATCCATAGGGGCACAGATACGCAGTATTTT. It translates to CSARDEIHRGTDTQYF.

The chain is built from TRBV7-2 and TRBJ1-2; no clear D gene. The CDR3 covers 16 residues. Germline CDR1 SGHTA, CDR2 FQGNSA. Trimming removed 5 bases at V and 0 bases at J, with 16 bases between. The DNA for the CDR3 is TGTGCCAGCAGCCCGTGGCGGGCGGAAGCTAACTATGGCTACACCTTC. The encoded protein is CASSPWRAEANYGYTF.

The CDR3 loop is CASSLEGRWTDTQYF. The CDR3 DNA sequence: TGTGCCAGCAGCTTAGAAGGGAGGTGGACAGATACGCAGTATTTT. The rearrangement links TRBV7-6 to TRBJ2-3; TRBD2 might be the D (6 bases). The V end was cut by 1 base, the J end by 3 bases, with 11 bases between. Germline V gene data show CDR1 as SGHVS and CDR2 as FNYEAQ. The CDR3 sequence is 15 residues long.